A selection of T cell receptor beta chains follows, all from one sample in a study of metastatic and nonmetastatic thyroid tumors. TCRdb re-analyzed the PCR reads through MiXCR. This repertoire shows 24,000 or so clones, approximately 20% found once; its top ten account for around 7.6%. Sequenced input: blood. These receptors all stem from a female donor with papillary thyroid cancer or a benign thyroid nodule (not recorded which). Some clones in this sample may be carry-over from other donors' samples. Each CDR3 is given with its conserved first and last residue. Each record gives: clone size, V gene, D gene, J gene, CDR3 DNA, CDR3 protein. D genes are given only for firm matches. Expanded clones are given a class, and other clones once, few, many or no size at all.

>.|TRBV15|.|TRBJ1-2
TGTGCCACCAGCAGAGGTGAGGGGGTTACCGACTTC
CATSRGEGVTDF
>.|TRBV20-1|TRBD2|TRBJ2-1
TGCAGTGCTAGGCCATCTAGCGGGAATGGGGATGAGCAGTTCTTC
CSARPSSGNGDEQFF
>many|TRBV4-2|TRBD1|TRBJ1-2
TGTGCCAGCAGCCAAGATCTCCAGGGGGCAAACTATGGCTACACCTTC
CASSQDLQGANYGYTF
>.|TRBV7-6|.|TRBJ1-5
TGTGCCAGCAGCGAAACACAGGTAGGCCAGCCCCGGCATTTT
CASSETQVGQPRHF
>many|TRBV20-1|TRBD2|TRBJ2-7
TGCAGTGCTAAAGGACTAGGAGATTCCTACGAGCAGTACTTC
CSAKGLGDSYEQYF
>many|TRBV20-1|.|TRBJ2-7
TGCAGTGCTAGGGCCAGAAGGGTCGAGCAGTACTTC
CSARARRVEQYF
>many|TRBV7-6|.|TRBJ2-1
TGTGCCAGCAGCCATTCTCGGAGTAGTGAGCAGTTCTTC
CASSHSRSSEQFF
>many|TRBV4-2|TRBD2|TRBJ2-1
TGTGCCAGCAGCCAAGAGGGACTAGCGGGTTACAATGAGCAGTTCTTC
CASSQEGLAGYNEQFF
>.|TRBV7-2|.|TRBJ2-7
TGTGCCAGCAGCCAGACTAAATACGAGCAGTACTTC
CASSQTKYEQYF
>many|TRBV20-1|.|TRBJ2-7
TGCAGTGCTAGAGTTCAGATCGGAGACGAGCAGTACTTC
CSARVQIGDEQYF
>medium-sized|TRBV19|TRBD1|TRBJ1-6
TGTGCCACAGGGGGCAAGACCTATAATTCACCCCTCCACTTT
CATGGKTYNSPLHF
>medium-sized|TRBV6-1|.|TRBJ2-2
TGTGCCAGCAGTGAGGGTAGGGACACCGGGGAGCTGTTTTTT
CASSEGRDTGELFF
>.|TRBV2|TRBD1|TRBJ2-7
TGTGCCAGCATCCCGGGACAGGGGGGTTGCGAGCAGTACTTC
CASIPGQGGCEQYF
>many|TRBV19|TRBD2|TRBJ2-3
TGTGCCAGTAGGACTAGCGGGGATACGCAGTATTTT
CASRTSGDTQYF
>medium-sized|TRBV12-3/TRBV12-4|TRBD1|TRBJ2-2
TGTGCCAGCAGTTTTCGGACAGGGGGCACCGGGGAGCTGTTTTTT
CASSFRTGGTGELFF
>medium-sized|TRBV6-2/TRBV6-3|.|TRBJ2-7
TGTGCCAGCAGTACTACGTCGACCTACGAGCAGTACTTC
CASSTTSTYEQYF
>.|TRBV7-8|.|TRBJ1-2
TGTGCCAGCACCTCTCTTGGGGATGGCTACACCTTC
CASTSLGDGYTF
>.|TRBV6-6|.|TRBJ1-2
TGTGCCAGCAGTTACGGCAGCTCGTTCGCTAACTATGGCTACACCTTC
CASSYGSSFANYGYTF
>.|TRBV12-3/TRBV12-4|TRBD1|TRBJ1-2
TGTGCCAGCAGTTTCTCCGGGACAGGGGGATCGGATGGCTACACCTTC
CASSFSGTGGSDGYTF
>.|TRBV2|.|TRBJ2-7
TGTGCCAGCAGCCGGGACAACTACTACGAGCAGTACTTC
CASSRDNYYEQYF
>few|TRBV7-9|.|TRBJ2-3
TGTTCCAGCAGCTTAGAGGGGTTGGCAGATACGCAGTATTTT
CSSSLEGLADTQYF
>few|TRBV6-2/TRBV6-3|TRBD1|TRBJ1-1
TGTTCCAGCAAAGGACAGGGACCGAACACTGAAGCTTCCTTT
CSSKGQGPNTEASF